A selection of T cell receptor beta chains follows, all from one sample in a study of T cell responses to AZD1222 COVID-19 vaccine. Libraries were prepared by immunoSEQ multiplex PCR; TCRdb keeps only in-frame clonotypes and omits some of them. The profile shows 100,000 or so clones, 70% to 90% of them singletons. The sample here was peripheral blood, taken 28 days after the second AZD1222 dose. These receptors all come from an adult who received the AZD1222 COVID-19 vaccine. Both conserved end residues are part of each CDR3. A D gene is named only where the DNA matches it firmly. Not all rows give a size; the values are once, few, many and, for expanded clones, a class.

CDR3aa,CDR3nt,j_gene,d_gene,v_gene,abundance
CASSLGEPQPQHF,TGTGCCAGCAGTTTAGGAGAGCCTCAGCCCCAGCATTTT,TRBJ1-5,NA,TRBV12-3/TRBV12-4,NA
CASSPAAQRDQPQHF,TGTGCCAGCAGCCCCGCCGCCCAAAGGGATCAGCCCCAGCATTTT,TRBJ1-5,NA,TRBV7-8,NA
CASSLEWKSPLHF,TGTGCCAGCAGTTTAGAGTGGAAGTCACCCCTCCACTTT,TRBJ1-6,NA,TRBV27,few
CASSLGPVSYEQYF,TGTGCCAGCAGCTTAGGTCCAGTCTCCTACGAGCAGTACTTC,TRBJ2-7,NA,TRBV13,NA
CASSLSPNYAANEKLFF,TGTGCCAGCAGTCTGTCCCCGAACTATGCAGCTAATGAAAAACTGTTTTTT,TRBJ1-4,NA,TRBV27,once
CASSLSSGARTQYF,TGTGCCAGCAGTTTATCTTCCGGAGCCCGGACCCAGTACTTC,TRBJ2-5,NA,TRBV28,once
CASSLAGGATNEKLFF,TGCGCCAGCAGCTTGGCTGGAGGGGCAACTAATGAAAAACTGTTTTTT,TRBJ1-4,NA,TRBV5-1,few
CASSLERGVNEQYF,TGCGCCAGCAGCTTGGAAAGAGGGGTAAACGAGCAGTACTTC,TRBJ2-7,NA,TRBV5-1,NA
CASIQSGTARTF,TGTGCCAGCATCCAATCCGGGACGGCTAGGACCTTC,TRBJ1-2,NA,TRBV7-2,NA
CASSPGLAANTGELFF,TGTGCCAGCAGCCCTGGACTAGCGGCTAACACCGGGGAGCTGTTTTTT,TRBJ2-2,TRBD2,TRBV28,few
CASSLVGRAADTQYF,TGTGCCAGCAGCTTGGTGGGGAGGGCCGCAGATACGCAGTATTTT,TRBJ2-3,TRBD2,TRBV7-9,NA
CASRSYETQYF,TGTGCCAGCAGGTCTTACGAGACCCAGTACTTC,TRBJ2-5,NA,TRBV27,NA
CASSWYSGTNYGYTF,TGTGCCAGCAGTTGGTACAGTGGGACCAACTATGGCTACACCTTC,TRBJ1-2,NA,TRBV27,NA
CASSLWGQGGYEQFF,TGTGCCAGCAGTTTATGGGGACAGGGAGGGTATGAGCAGTTCTTC,TRBJ2-1,TRBD1,TRBV27,NA
CASSPRGTGNTEAFF,TGTGCCAGCTCACCACGGGGTACGGGAAACACTGAAGCTTTCTTT,TRBJ1-1,NA,TRBV18,NA
CAWKASGNTIYF,TGTGCCTGGAAGGCTTCTGGAAACACCATATATTTT,TRBJ1-3,NA,TRBV30,NA
CASSVAGGLGPGNTIYF,TGTGCCAGCAGCGTAGCTGGAGGCCTAGGACCTGGAAACACCATATATTTT,TRBJ1-3,NA,TRBV9,NA
CASSLNVAGSDTQYF,TGTGCCAGCAGCCTTAACGTAGCGGGATCAGATACGCAGTATTTT,TRBJ2-3,TRBD2,TRBV3-1/TRBV3-2,NA
CASSLAGTSEKETQYF,TGCGCCAGCAGCTTGGCCGGGACTAGCGAGAAAGAGACCCAGTACTTC,TRBJ2-5,TRBD2,TRBV5-1,NA
CASSLKSAGDGYEQYF,TGTGCCAGCAGTTTAAAATCTGCAGGGGATGGTTACGAGCAGTACTTC,TRBJ2-7,NA,TRBV27,NA
CASSPTSGRPYEQYF,TGCGCCAGCAGCCCGACTAGCGGGAGGCCCTACGAGCAGTACTTC,TRBJ2-7,TRBD2,TRBV4-1,NA
CASSPTSGGARGETQYF,TGTGCCAGCTCACCAACAAGCGGGGGCGCGAGAGGAGAGACCCAGTACTTC,TRBJ2-5,TRBD2,TRBV18,NA
CASSLFAVNTEAFF,TGTGCCAGCAGCTTATTTGCAGTTAACACTGAAGCTTTCTTT,TRBJ1-1,NA,TRBV7-2,NA
CASSEDSNYGYTF,TGTGCCAGCTCGGAGGACAGTAACTATGGCTACACCTTC,TRBJ1-2,NA,TRBV18,NA
CASSLLGGGIYEQYF,TGTGCCAGCAGCCTATTGGGTGGCGGAATCTACGAGCAGTACTTC,TRBJ2-7,NA,TRBV7-9,few
CAWRGDTGAETQYF,TGTGCCTGGAGGGGGGACACCGGGGCAGAGACCCAGTACTTC,TRBJ2-5,NA,TRBV30,NA
CASSFPAGGKNIQYF,TGTGCCAGCAGTTTTCCCGCCGGGGGGAAAAACATTCAGTACTTC,TRBJ2-4,TRBD2,TRBV28,once
CSTQGGDYGYTF,TGCAGCACCCAGGGTGGGGACTATGGCTACACCTTC,TRBJ1-2,NA,TRBV29-1,once
CGAGDTSYGYTF,TGTGGGGCTGGGGACACATCCTATGGCTACACCTTC,TRBJ1-2,NA,TRBV29-1,NA
CAISESRDSSDSPLHF,TGTGCCATCAGTGAGTCGCGGGACAGCTCCGATTCACCCCTCCACTTT,TRBJ1-6,TRBD1,TRBV10-3,NA
CASSQVTGGEKLFF,TGTGCCAGCAGCCAAGTAACAGGGGGTGAAAAACTGTTTTTT,TRBJ1-4,TRBD1,TRBV4-2,NA
CASSLDSGYSNQPQHF,TGTGCCAGCAGCTTAGATTCAGGGTATAGCAATCAGCCCCAGCATTTT,TRBJ1-5,NA,TRBV7-9,NA
CASSLPGRDSYEQYF,TGTGCCAGTAGTCTCCCGGGACGGGACTCCTACGAGCAGTACTTC,TRBJ2-7,NA,TRBV19,NA
CACLSAGQPYEQYF,TGTGCCTGCCTGTCGGCTGGACAGCCCTACGAGCAGTACTTC,TRBJ2-7,NA,TRBV6-5,NA
CASSKDRGLNSPLHF,TGTGCCAGCAGCAAGGACAGGGGGCTCAATTCACCCCTCCACTTT,TRBJ1-6,TRBD1,TRBV11-2,NA
CASSIERGGELFF,TGTGCCAGTAGTATAGAGAGGGGAGGGGAGCTGTTTTTT,TRBJ2-2,NA,TRBV19,once
CATAAGDLSYNEQFF,TGTGCCACCGCGGCAGGGGACCTCTCATACAATGAGCAGTTCTTC,TRBJ2-1,NA,TRBV28,NA
CASSLIGPETQYF,TGTGCCAGCAGCTTGATCGGCCCGGAGACCCAGTACTTC,TRBJ2-5,NA,TRBV5-4,NA
CASSLGSDNEQFF,TGTGCTAGCAGCTTAGGTAGTGACAATGAGCAGTTCTTC,TRBJ2-1,NA,TRBV7-7,NA
CASSTARDRYEQYF,TGCGCCAGCAGCACCGCCCGGGATCGGTACGAGCAGTACTTC,TRBJ2-7,NA,TRBV5-1,once
CASSLEGADYEQYF,TGTGCCAGCAGCTTAGAGGGGGCTGACTACGAGCAGTACTTC,TRBJ2-7,TRBD1,TRBV7-2,NA